The 4 T cell receptor beta chains presented below share a single source sample, sequenced in a study (dated by TCRdb to between 2014 and 2016). CD4+CD25+CD127-/low cells were isolated as Tregs. Preparation of the library involved 5' RACE. The sequencing machine was an Illumina MiSeq. TCRdb redid the processing of the public reads, applying fastp at Q25 and MiXCR, and retained in-frame beta chains. Rows matching on CDR3 protein sequence are summarized as one entry with the most common DNA and genes. Counted in this sample were fewer than 55,000 distinct CDR3 sequences; 22% of them appeared once. About 4.5% of the sample belongs to the ten largest clones. The sample taken for sequencing was Tregs sorted from a lymph node. These receptors came from a female donor with breast cancer.

This clonotype has at least ten counts. V usage is TRBV20-1 and J usage is TRBJ1-4; D remains ambiguous. The germline CDR1 and CDR2 sequences are DFQATT and SNEGSKA (reference sequence). Trimming removed 2 bases at V and 3 bases at J, with 10 bases between. This CDR3 has 14 amino acids. CDR3 coding DNA: TGCAGTGCTAGATCCGGACGGTCTAATGAAAAACTGTTTTTT. Translated, it gives CSARSGRSNEKLFF.

With regard to this clonotype: The conserved final phenylalanine or tryptophan is absent from the CDR3, which likely points to a read error. This chain connects TRBV12-3 or TRBV12-4 to TRBJ2-2; 9 nucleotides line up with TRBD1. J was trimmed by 3 bases and V by 6 bases; bases with no gene match: 8. The CDR3 sequence is 16 residues long. CDR3: CASRTNRGPYTGELFL. The DNA of the CDR3 is TGTGCCAGCAGAACCAACAGGGGGCCGTACACCGGGGAGCTGTTTTTG.

This clonotype occurred many times. V usage is TRBV6-5 and J usage is TRBJ2-3; 9 bases fit TRBD2. The CDR3 length is 17 residues. With V trimmed by 0 bases and J by 5 bases, 9 bases remained unmatched. Germline CDR1 is MNHEY and CDR2 is SVGAGI. The CDR3 nucleotides read TGTGCCAGCAGTTACTCTAGCGCGGGAGGGGTCTTAGATACGCAGTATTTT. Amino acid sequence: CASSYSSAGGVLDTQYF.

The V gene is TRBV20-1, the J gene TRBJ2-7, with 10 nucleotides matching TRBD2. In germline, CDR1 is DFQATT, CDR2 SNEGSKA (reference sequence). The J segment lost 3 bases and the V segment lost 0 bases, leaving 2 bases of the junction unmatched. This CDR3 region has 14 residues. DNA of the CDR3: TGCAGTGCTAGAGATGGGACTAGCGACTACGAGCAGTACTTC. It yields the protein CSARDGTSDYEQYF.